This record looks at one TCR beta chain sequence and its context. Its antigen remains unknown. Sequencing was performed with immunoSEQ multiplex PCR; in TCRdb, only in-frame clones are kept and a portion is missing. The sample includes approximately 410,000 clones, around 89% seen only once; the top ten take 3.5% to 4%. Treatment of the sample: 19 received Ad26.COV2.S at low or high dose, single or two shots; 5 received placebo; per-sample allocation not given. At day 63 after the first vaccine or placebo injection, samples were drawn. There are 17 residues in the CDR3. The germline CDR1 and CDR2 sequences are LGHNA and YSLEER. Losses at the gene ends were 4 bases for V and 6 bases for J; bases not matched to a gene: 7. This sample was included in a study of Ad26.COV2.S vaccination and SARS-CoV-2 variants. In the study overall: Ad26.COV2.S, an intramuscular injection, was given once or twice 56 days apart.

Whole-study findings and limits: Placebo recipients trailed vaccine recipients in spike-specific TCR breadth.

This receptor was obtained from a person aged 18-60 years who received the Ad26.COV2.S COVID-19 vaccine or a placebo. Source: peripheral blood, taken in a trial of Ad26.COV2.S vaccine versus placebo. The rearrangement uses TRBV4-3 and TRBJ2-2; the match to TRBD2 covers 14 bases. The DNA for the CDR3 is TGCGCCAGCAGCCGCAGGACTAGCGGGGGGAATTCCGGGGAGCTGTTTTTT. Protein sequence: CASSRRTSGGNSGELFF.